Shown below are 13 T cell receptor beta chains from a single sample sequenced in a study of blood T cells in healthy people across ages. PCR was performed a second time for about 7 to 12 cycles using a sample-barcoded 5' primer and a J-beta primer mix. TCRdb reprocessed the 5' RACE reads via MiXCR and lists one record per CDR3 protein. The sample includes 660,000 or so distinct CDR3 sequences, roughly 50% of them seen just once. The sample was blood. The origin of the receptors is a man between 60 and 70 years old in good health.

This clonotype was seen at least ten times. The chain combines TRBV5-1 with TRBJ2-2, with D possibly TRBD2 on 6 matching bases. This CDR3 comprises 13 residues. V lost 4 bases to trimming and J lost 3 bases, with 7 bases between them. Germline V CDR1 and CDR2: SGHRS, YFSETQ. The CDR3 protein is CASSGEDTGELFF. DNA of the CDR3: TGCGCCAGCAGCGGGGAGGACACCGGGGAGCTGTTTTTT.

J is TRBJ2-3 and V is TRBV12-3 or TRBV12-4, with D possibly matching TRBD2 (6 bases). Between the trimmed V and J ends, which lost 3 bases and 2 bases, there was a span of 9 bases. The CDR3 length is 14 residues. CDR3 sequence reads: CASSFRETTDTQYF. CDR3 nucleotide sequence: TGTGCCAGCAGTTTTCGGGAGACCACAGATACGCAGTATTTT.

This clonotype has only a few counts. CDR3 bases: TGCGCCAGCAGAATAGGGGCGGGGGGGCCCCACACAGATACGCAGTATTTT. This gives the protein CASRIGAGGPHTDTQYF. The rearrangement uses TRBV5-1 and TRBJ2-3; 9 bases agree with TRBD2. The CDR3 loop spans 17 amino acids. After removal of 5 bases from V and 2 bases from J, the junction contained 12 bases not matched to a gene. Germline V CDR1 and CDR2: SGHRS, YFSETQ.

The J gene is TRBJ2-4, the V gene TRBV6-6; D gene ambiguous. Per the germline V gene, CDR1 is MNHNY and CDR2 is SVGAGI (reference sequence). V lost 6 bases, J lost 6 bases, and 9 bases lay in between. The CDR3 spans 12 residues. This CDR3 is CASRPAGNIQYF. The DNA for the CDR3 is TGTGCCAGCAGACCGGCAGGAAACATTCAGTACTTC.

CDR3 nucleotides: TGTGCCATCAGTGAGTCAGGGACAGGGGGGCCTGAAGCTTTCTTT. Its protein is CAISESGTGGPEAFF. The rearrangement uses TRBV10-3 and TRBJ1-1; TRBD1 matches 11 bases. Unmatched junction bases numbered 3, after V lost 0 bases and J lost 6 bases. The V gene's germline CDR1 is ENHRY and CDR2 SYGVKD. This CDR3 is 15 amino acids long.

This CDR3 reads CASTRDKNYGYTF. The CDR3, as DNA: TGTGCCAGCACACGGGACAAAAACTATGGCTACACCTTC. The gene calls are TRBV6-5 and TRBJ1-2; D is perhaps TRBD1 (6 bases). The CDR3 totals 13 residues. Germline values: CDR1 MNHEY, CDR2 SVGAGI. With 7 bases removed from V and 2 bases from J, the gap between germline ends came to 11 bases.

The chain uses TRBV5-1 and TRBJ1-2; 8 bases align to TRBD1. Germline V gene lookup returns CDR1 SGHRS and CDR2 YFSETQ. CDR3 size: 14 residues. V was pared by 4 bases and J by 3 bases, with 5 bases of the junction left unmatched. Here the CDR3 DNA reads TGCGCCAGCAGCCGGGACAGGTCGGACTATGGCTACACCTTC. Its protein is CASSRDRSDYGYTF.

V and J are TRBV10-3 and TRBJ2-3; 7 bases line up with TRBD1. The J segment lost 3 bases and the V segment lost 3 bases, leaving 3 bases of the junction unmatched. From germline, CDR1 is ENHRY and CDR2 SYGVKD. This CDR3 is built from 14 residues. The CDR3 nucleotides read TGTGCCATCAGTGACCAGGGGGTAACAGATACGCAGTATTTT. Amino acid sequence: CAISDQGVTDTQYF.

The chain links TRBV24-1 to TRBJ2-1; 9 bases are a match to TRBD1. CDR1 KGHDR and CDR2 SFDVKD come from the germline V gene. V was clipped by 5 bases and J by 8 bases; unmatched bases: 9. This CDR3 spans 15 amino acids. CDR3 sequence: CATSAAGQGSDEQFF. The DNA for the CDR3 is TGTGCCACCAGTGCCGCTGGACAGGGGTCGGATGAGCAGTTCTTC.

The V and J genes are TRBV11-2 and TRBJ2-5, with no clear D. The DNA end favors TRBJ2-7, so the J call may be wrong. This CDR3 has 15 residues. Germline V gene data show CDR1 as SGHAT and CDR2 as FQNNGV. The CDR3 is CASSLNPHGGNEQYF. For the CDR3, the DNA is TGTGCCAGCAGCTTAAACCCCCATGGCGGAAACGAGCAGTACTTC.

The chain couples TRBV29-1 to TRBJ2-7, with TRBD1 identical over 7 bases. J gave up 1 base and V 6 bases, and 3 bases lay outside the gene matches. Per the germline V gene, CDR1 is SQVTM and CDR2 is ANQGSEA. The CDR3 is 12 residues long. CDR3 amino acids: CSVTGRSYEQYF. The CDR3 bases are TGCAGCGTGACAGGGCGGTCCTACGAGCAGTACTTC.

The CDR3 bases are TGCGCCAGCAGCCTGGACAACAGGGGGTTTGACACTGAAGCTTTCTTT. Translation: CASSLDNRGFDTEAFF. The chain carries TRBV5-1 and TRBJ1-1, with 8 nucleotides matching TRBD1. Germline-derived CDR1 and CDR2 are SGHRS and YFSETQ. With V trimmed by 4 bases and J by 3 bases, 11 bases remained unmatched. The CDR3 is made up of 16 amino acids.

The CDR3 sequence is CAIKGDPYEQYF. Written as DNA, the CDR3 is TGTGCCATTAAAGGGGACCCCTACGAGCAGTACTTC. The rearrangement uses TRBV10-3 and TRBJ2-7; D could derive from TRBD1 or TRBD2 (5 bases each). Trimming stripped 9 bases from V and 2 bases from J, with 11 bases between. The CDR3 is made up of 12 amino acids. The germline V gene encodes CDR1 ENHRY and CDR2 SYGVKD.